Shown below are 19 T cell receptor beta chains from a single sample sequenced in a study of early T cells in non-severe SARS-CoV-2 infection. TCRdb reanalysed the 5' RACE reads using MiXCR and keeps one entry per CDR3 protein. The table lists fewer than 55,000 distinct CDR3 sequences, 4% of them singletons. The sequencing sample was made of whole blood. The receptor set was obtained from an adult who was a healthcare worker with PCR-confirmed SARS-CoV-2 infection or an uninfected control (not recorded which).

This clonotype came up many times. The chain employs TRBV24-1 and TRBJ2-7; weak D call: TRBD2 (6 bases). The CDR3 sequence is 15 residues long. Germline-derived CDR1 and CDR2 are KGHDR and SFDVKD. V gave up 0 bases and J gave up 3 bases, with 11 bases separating them. CDR3 region: CATSDLREHCYEQYF. CDR3 nucleotides: TGTGCCACCAGTGATTTGCGGGAGCATTGCTACGAGCAGTACTTC.

This clonotype was seen many times. The chain uses TRBV6-6 and TRBJ2-7; a weak D match, TRBD2 (5 bases). In germline, CDR1 is MNHNY, CDR2 SVGAGI (reference sequence). There are 11 residues in the CDR3. Trimming removed 7 bases at V and 6 bases at J, with 10 bases between. CDR3: CASTGVGEQYF. CDR3 DNA: TGTGCCAGCACCGGGGTCGGCGAGCAGTACTTC.

This clonotype occurred a few times. The rearrangement uses TRBV7-9 and TRBJ2-5; TRBD1 aligns across 8 bases. The CDR3 totals 14 residues. The ends lost 10 bases at V and 1 base at J; junction bases unmatched: 8. CDR1 is SEHNR, CDR2 FQNEAQ, per germline (reference sequence). Here the CDR3 DNA reads TGTGCCACCCACCGACAGGGGACCCAAGAGACCCAGTACTTC. Its protein product is CATHRQGTQETQYF.

This clonotype came up many times. The chain employs TRBV6-5 and TRBJ1-2, with D tentatively TRBD1 (5 bases). Germline V CDR1 and CDR2: MNHEY, SVGAGI. The V gene lost 6 bases and the J gene lost 3 bases, with 14 bases spanning the gap. CDR3 length equals 14 residues. CDR3 coding DNA: TGTGCCAGCAGCCGGGGGACGGCCCACTATGGCTACACCTTC. Protein: CASSRGTAHYGYTF.

This clonotype occurred many times. The V call is TRBV27, the J call TRBJ2-3; D is uncertain. Germline V lookup: CDR1 MNHEY, CDR2 SMNVEV (reference sequence). V was shortened by 3 bases and J by 1 base, with 5 bases between the two germline ends. This CDR3 has 13 amino acids. This CDR3 reads CASSFVGTDTQYF. CDR3 nucleotide sequence: TGTGCCAGCAGTTTTGTCGGCACAGATACGCAGTATTTT.

This clonotype appeared many times. The rearrangement links TRBV5-1 to TRBJ1-2; D call uncertain. The CDR3 is 14 amino acids. CDR1 SGHRS and CDR2 YFSETQ come from the germline V gene. Trimming pared 0 bases from V and 2 bases from J, leaving 8 bases between. The CDR3 here is CASSLETDNYGYTF. As DNA, the CDR3 is TGCGCCAGCAGCTTGGAAACGGACAACTATGGCTACACCTTC.

This clonotype occurred many times. The chain uses TRBV6-2 or TRBV6-3 and TRBJ2-2, with D possibly matching TRBD1 (5 bases). Germline V lookup: CDR1 MNHEY, CDR2 SVGEGT. CDR3 length: 14 residues. Between the trimmed V and J ends, which lost 2 bases and 6 bases, there was a span of 10 bases. The CDR3 DNA reads TGTGCCAGCAGTTACCAGGGAACCGCCGGGGAGCTGTTTTTT. This sequence encodes CASSYQGTAGELFF.

This clonotype has at least ten counts. The V gene is TRBV12-3 or TRBV12-4, the J gene TRBJ1-6, with 8 bases that match TRBD1. The V and J ends lost 6 bases and 9 bases, in that order; junction bases with no gene match: 10. CDR3 length: 15 amino acids. The CDR3 coding sequence is TGTGCCAGCAGCCATAAGACAGGGGCATTTTCACCCCTCCACTTT. Its translation: CASSHKTGAFSPLHF.

In its sample, this clonotype was seen many times. The V gene is TRBV12-3 or TRBV12-4, the J gene TRBJ2-1; the D gene is possibly TRBD1 (5 bases). The CDR3 totals 14 residues. Trimming stripped 2 bases from V and 8 bases from J, with 13 bases between. The CDR3 is CASSLLSIGDEQFF. In nucleotides, the CDR3 is TGTGCCAGCAGTTTACTTAGTATAGGGGATGAGCAGTTCTTC.

This clonotype came up many times. V is TRBV18 and J is TRBJ2-1; no reliable D call. CDR1 is KGHSH and CDR2 is LQKENI in the germline V gene. The V and J ends lost 3 bases and 9 bases respectively, with 12 bases between them. The CDR3 consists of 13 residues. CDR3: CASSPPEKSEQFF. In DNA, the CDR3 is TGTGCCAGCTCACCCCCTGAGAAGAGTGAGCAGTTCTTC.

The rearrangement joins TRBV5-1 to TRBJ1-1; the D is unclear. CDR3 size: 14 residues. CDR1 and CDR2 from the germline V gene are SGHRS and YFSETQ. V was pared by 1 base and J by 1 base, with 8 bases between. The CDR3: CASSLFAENTEAFF. CDR3 nucleotides: TGCGCCAGCAGCTTGTTCGCAGAGAACACTGAAGCTTTCTTT.

This clonotype showed up many times. The chain has TRBV6-5 and TRBJ1-1, with TRBD1 matching over 10 bases. The CDR3 is 15 amino acids. Germline assignment: CDR1 MNHEY and CDR2 SVGAGI. The V gene end was trimmed by 2 bases and the J gene end by 6 bases; junction bases not matched to a gene: 6. The CDR3 sequence is CASSYGGQGRSEAFF. The CDR3 DNA follows: TGTGCCAGCAGTTACGGGGGACAGGGGAGGTCTGAAGCTTTCTTT.

At least ten counts were recorded for this clonotype. V and J are TRBV18 and TRBJ1-1; the D gene is possibly TRBD1 (6 bases). The V gene's germline CDR1 is KGHSH and CDR2 LQKENI. CDR3 length equals 14 residues. Trimming stripped 3 bases from V and 3 bases from J, with 11 bases between. The CDR3 reads CASSPLDSYTEAFF. CDR3 nucleotides: TGTGCCAGCTCACCCCTGGACAGCTACACTGAAGCTTTCTTT.

In this sample, this clonotype turned up many times. The chain links TRBV18 to TRBJ2-3; 10 bases are shared with TRBD2. Germline V gene lookup returns CDR1 KGHSH and CDR2 LQKENI. V lost 4 bases and J lost 0; bases outside the gene matches: 1. There are 15 residues in the CDR3. The CDR3 reads CASSQTSGSTDTQYF. CDR3 nucleotide sequence: TGTGCCAGCTCACAGACTAGCGGGAGCACAGATACGCAGTATTTT.

This clonotype was seen many times. The genes are TRBV12-3 or TRBV12-4 and TRBJ2-7, with D tentatively TRBD1 or TRBD2 (5 bases each). V lost 6 bases and J 6 bases, leaving 18 bases between the germline ends. The CDR3 contains 14 residues. The CDR3 protein is CASSLTGTRGEQYF. The CDR3 nucleotides read TGTGCCAGCAGCTTGACCGGGACCCGCGGCGAGCAGTACTTC.

This clonotype was observed many times. The chain links TRBV18 to TRBJ1-2; D possibly corresponds to TRBD1 (6 bases). CDR1 and CDR2 (germline): KGHSH, LQKENI. The ends were cut back, 5 bases at V and 2 bases at J, with 12 bases in the middle. The CDR3 totals 14 residues. CDR3 bases: TGTGCCAGCTCAAGGGGGGATGCGAACTATGGCTACACCTTC. The encoded protein is CASSRGDANYGYTF. Together with reference TRBV18 and TRBJ1-2, the CDR3 gives the full variable domain: NAGVMQNPRHLVRRRGQEARLRCSPMKGHSHVYWYRQLPEEGLKFMVYLQKENIIDESGMPKERFSAEFPKEGPSILRIQQVVRGDSAAYFCASSRGDANYGYTFGSGTRLTVV.

In this sample, this clonotype turned up many times. The rearrangement uses TRBV3-1 and TRBJ2-5; TRBD2 matches 10 bases. Germline V gene data show CDR1 as LGHDT and CDR2 as YNNKEL (reference sequence). J gave up 3 bases and V 1 base, and 11 bases lay outside the gene matches. The CDR3 is made up of 18 amino acids. CDR3 sequence reads: CASSQVSSGGIIEETQYF. In DNA, the CDR3 is TGTGCCAGCAGCCAAGTGTCTAGCGGGGGTATTATTGAAGAGACCCAGTACTTC.

There are many counts of this clonotype. This sequence joins TRBV15 and TRBJ2-4; 8 bases map to TRBD1. The V segment lost 0 bases and the J segment 0 bases; nucleotides outside the gene matches: 16. The CDR3 contains 21 residues. Germline CDR1 reads LNHNV; CDR2 reads YYDKDF (reference sequence). Here the CDR3 DNA reads TGTGCCACCAGCAGAGAGACAGGGGACGAATTCCGTGAACTAGCCAAAAACATTCAGTACTTC. Translating it yields CATSRETGDEFRELAKNIQYF. The full variable domain, in which reference TRBV15 and TRBJ2-4 provide the parts outside the CDR3, is DAMVIQNPRYQVTQFGKPVTLSCSQTLNHNVMYWYQQKSSQAPKLLFHYYDKDFNNEADTPDNFQSRRPNTSFCFLDIRSPGLGDTAMYLCATSRETGDEFRELAKNIQYFGAGTRLSVL.

This clonotype appeared many times. J is TRBJ2-3 and V is TRBV19; D may be TRBD2 (5 bases). The CDR3 contains 18 residues. Germline CDR1 and CDR2: LNHDA and SQIVND (reference sequence). V lost 6 bases and J lost 0, with 22 bases in between. CDR3 in DNA: TGTGCCAGTAGACCAAGCCCTCTCCTGAGGACTAGCACAGATACGCAGTATTTT. Its protein is CASRPSPLLRTSTDTQYF.